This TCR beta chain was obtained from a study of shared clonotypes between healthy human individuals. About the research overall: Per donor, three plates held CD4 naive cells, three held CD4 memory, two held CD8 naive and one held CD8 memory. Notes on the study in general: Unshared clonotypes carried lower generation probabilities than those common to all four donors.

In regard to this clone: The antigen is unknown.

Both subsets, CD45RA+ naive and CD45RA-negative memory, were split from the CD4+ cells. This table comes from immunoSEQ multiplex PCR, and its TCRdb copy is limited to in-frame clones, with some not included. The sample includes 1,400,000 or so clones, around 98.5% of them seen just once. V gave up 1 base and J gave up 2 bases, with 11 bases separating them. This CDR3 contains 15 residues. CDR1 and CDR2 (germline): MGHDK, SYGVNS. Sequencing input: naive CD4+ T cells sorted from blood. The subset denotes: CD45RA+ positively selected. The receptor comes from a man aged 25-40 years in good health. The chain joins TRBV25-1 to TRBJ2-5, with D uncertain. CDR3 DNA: TGTGCCAGCAGTGAATCAATTCGGCAACAAGAGACCCAGTACTTC. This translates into CASSESIRQQETQYF.